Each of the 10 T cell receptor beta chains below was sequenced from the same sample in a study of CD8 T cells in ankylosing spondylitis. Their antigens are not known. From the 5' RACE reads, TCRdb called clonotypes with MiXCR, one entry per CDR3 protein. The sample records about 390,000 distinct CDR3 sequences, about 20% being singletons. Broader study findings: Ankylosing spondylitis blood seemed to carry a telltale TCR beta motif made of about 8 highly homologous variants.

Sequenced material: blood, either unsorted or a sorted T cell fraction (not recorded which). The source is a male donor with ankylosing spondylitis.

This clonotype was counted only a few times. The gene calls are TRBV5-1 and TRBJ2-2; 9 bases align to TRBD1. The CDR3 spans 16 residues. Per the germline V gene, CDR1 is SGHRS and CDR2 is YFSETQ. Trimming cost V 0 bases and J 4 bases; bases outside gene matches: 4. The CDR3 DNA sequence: TGCGCCAGCAGCTTGGTAACAGGGGGCGCCACCGGGGAGCTGTTTTTT. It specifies CASSLVTGGATGELFF.

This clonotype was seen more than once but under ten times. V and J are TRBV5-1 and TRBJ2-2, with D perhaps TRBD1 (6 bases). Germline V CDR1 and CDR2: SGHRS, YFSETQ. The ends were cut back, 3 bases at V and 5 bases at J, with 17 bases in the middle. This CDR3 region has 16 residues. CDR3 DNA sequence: TGCGCCAGCAGCTCCACCGCAGGGGCAGGGACCGGGGAGCTGTTTTTT. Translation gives CASSSTAGAGTGELFF.

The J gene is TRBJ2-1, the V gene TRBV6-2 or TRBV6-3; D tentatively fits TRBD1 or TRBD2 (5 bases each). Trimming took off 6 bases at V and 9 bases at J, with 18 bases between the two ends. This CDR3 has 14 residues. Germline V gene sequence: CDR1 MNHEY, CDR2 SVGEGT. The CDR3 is CASRGPGATTEQFF. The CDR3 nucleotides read TGTGCCAGCAGGGGACCTGGCGCTACCACTGAGCAGTTCTTC.

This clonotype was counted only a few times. CDR3 amino acids: CASSLDRYAYEQYF. CDR3 nucleotides: TGTGCCAGCAGCTTGGACCGATACGCGTACGAGCAGTACTTC. This chain connects TRBV7-9 to TRBJ2-7; D not resolved. CDR1 SEHNR and CDR2 FQNEAQ come from the germline V gene (reference sequence). Trimming took off 3 bases at V and 4 bases at J, with 13 bases between the two ends. The CDR3 contains 14 residues. The whole variable domain, remainder taken from reference TRBV7-9 and TRBJ2-7, is DTGVSQNPRHKITKRGQNVTFRCDPISEHNRLYWYRQTLGQGPEFLTYFQNEAQLEKSRLLSDRFSAERPKGSFSTLEIQRTEQGDSAMYLCASSLDRYAYEQYFGPGTRLTVT.

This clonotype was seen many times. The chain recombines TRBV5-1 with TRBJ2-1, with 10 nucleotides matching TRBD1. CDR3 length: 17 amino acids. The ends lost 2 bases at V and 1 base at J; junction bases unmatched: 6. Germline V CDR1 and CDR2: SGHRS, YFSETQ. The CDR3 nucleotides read TGCGCCAGCAGCTTTTGGACAGGGGGGGCTTCCTACAATGAGCAGTTCTTC. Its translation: CASSFWTGGASYNEQFF.

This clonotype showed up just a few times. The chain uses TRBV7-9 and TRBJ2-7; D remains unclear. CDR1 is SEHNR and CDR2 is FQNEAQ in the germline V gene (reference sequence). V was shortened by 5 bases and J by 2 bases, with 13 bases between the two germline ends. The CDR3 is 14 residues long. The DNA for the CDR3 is TGTGCCAGCAGCCTTGACCGGGTAACCTACGAGCAGTACTTC. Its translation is CASSLDRVTYEQYF.

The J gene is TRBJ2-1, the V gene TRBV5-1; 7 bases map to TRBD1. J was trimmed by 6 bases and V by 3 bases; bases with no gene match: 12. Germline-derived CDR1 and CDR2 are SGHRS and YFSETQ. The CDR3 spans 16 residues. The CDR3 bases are TGCGCCAGCAGCTCCATCATCGACAGGGTGGGCAATGAGCAGTTCTTC. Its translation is CASSSIIDRVGNEQFF.

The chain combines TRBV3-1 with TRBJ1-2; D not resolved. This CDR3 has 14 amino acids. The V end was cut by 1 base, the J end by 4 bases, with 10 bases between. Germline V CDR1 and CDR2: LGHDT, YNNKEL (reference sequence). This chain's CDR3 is CASSQGFRLYGYTF. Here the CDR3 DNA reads TGTGCCAGCAGCCAAGGTTTCAGGCTCTATGGCTACACCTTC.

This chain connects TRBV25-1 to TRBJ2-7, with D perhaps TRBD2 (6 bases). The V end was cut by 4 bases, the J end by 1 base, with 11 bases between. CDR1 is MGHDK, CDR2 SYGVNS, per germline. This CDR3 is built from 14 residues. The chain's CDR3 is CASSAAGQSYEQYF. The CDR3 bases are TGTGCCAGCAGTGCGGCGGGGCAGTCCTACGAGCAGTACTTC.

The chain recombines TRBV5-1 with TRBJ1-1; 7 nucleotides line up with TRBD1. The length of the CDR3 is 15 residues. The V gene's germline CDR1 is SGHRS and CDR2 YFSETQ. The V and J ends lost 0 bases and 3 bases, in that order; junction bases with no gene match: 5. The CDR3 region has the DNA TGCGCCAGCAGCTTGGTTCCCAGGGGGGACACTGAAGCTTTCTTT. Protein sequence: CASSLVPRGDTEAFF.